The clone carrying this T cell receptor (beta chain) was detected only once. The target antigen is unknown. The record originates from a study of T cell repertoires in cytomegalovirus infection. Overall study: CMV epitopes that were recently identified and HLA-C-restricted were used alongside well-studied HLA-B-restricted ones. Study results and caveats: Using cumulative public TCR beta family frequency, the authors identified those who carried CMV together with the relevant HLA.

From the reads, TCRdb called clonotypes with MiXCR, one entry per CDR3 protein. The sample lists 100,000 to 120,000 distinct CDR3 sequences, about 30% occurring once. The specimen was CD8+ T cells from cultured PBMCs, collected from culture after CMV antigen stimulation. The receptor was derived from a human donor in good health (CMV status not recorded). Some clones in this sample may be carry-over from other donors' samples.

The CDR3: CASSLYEDRGQGQYF. As DNA, the CDR3 is TGCGCCAGCAGCTTGTACGAGGACAGGGGGCAAGGGCAGTACTTC. The V and J genes are TRBV5-1 and TRBJ2-7; TRBD1 matches at 11 bases. From germline, CDR1 is SGHRS and CDR2 YFSETQ. The V gene end was trimmed by 1 base and the J gene end by 9 bases; junction bases not matched to a gene: 9. The CDR3 contains 15 residues.